Included here is one T cell receptor beta chain sequence, with context. The antigen remains undetermined. Produced via immunoSEQ multiplex PCR; TCRdb's table is partial and in-frame only. Here the sample spans tens of thousands of clones, around 77% being singletons. V was shortened by 3 bases and J by 3 bases, with 10 bases between the two germline ends. CDR3 length: 14 amino acids. The germline gives CDR1 KGHDR, CDR2 SFDVKD. ViraFEST expansion of antigen-specific CD4+ T cells with viral peptide pools preceded sequencing. A 10-day culture period preceded the isolation of CD4+ T cells. None of the vaccinated had previously contracted SARS-CoV-2, and their nucleocapsid antibodies tested negative. The data belong to a study of vaccination effects on CD4 cells after COVID-19.

This clonotype was sampled from a human donor who received a COVID-19 vaccine. This specimen consisted of CD4+ T cells from PBMCs cultured with HCoV-NL63 spike peptides, obtained before COVID-19 vaccination. The chain carries TRBV24-1 and TRBJ2-5; D remains unclear. CDR3 in amino acids: CATSDRRGKETQYF. The CDR3 DNA is TGTGCCACCAGTGATCGCCGCGGTAAAGAGACCCAGTACTTC.